The rows below give T cell receptor beta chains drawn from one sample of a study of T cells in Graves' hyperthyroidism and ophthalmopathy. In TCRdb, the multiplex PCR reads were re-called with MiXCR into one record per CDR3 protein. The sample has about 150,000 distinct CDR3 sequences, about 20% seen once. The specimen sequenced was blood. These receptors all come from a woman aged 45-65 years with Graves' hyperthyroidism that later progressed to Graves' ophthalmopathy. Both conserved end residues are part of each CDR3. Fields, in order: D gene, clone size, J gene, V gene, CDR3 DNA, CDR3 protein. The D gene is left open where the match is weak. Size values are once, few and many counts, or a class for expanded clones, and some rows have none.

d_gene: TRBD2
abundance: -
j_gene: TRBJ2-1
v_gene: TRBV24-1
CDR3nt: TGTGCCACCAGTGACCTGACTAGCGGGAACTACAATGAGCAGTTCTTC
CDR3aa: CATSDLTSGNYNEQFF

d_gene: TRBD2
abundance: many
j_gene: TRBJ2-1
v_gene: TRBV20-1
CDR3nt: TGCAGTGCTAGGGGACTAGCGGGTTGGCAGTTCTTC
CDR3aa: CSARGLAGWQFF

d_gene: -
abundance: many
j_gene: TRBJ2-1
v_gene: TRBV28
CDR3nt: TGTGCCAGCAGTTTCGGGGGTACCTCCTACAATGAGCAGTTCTTC
CDR3aa: CASSFGGTSYNEQFF

d_gene: -
abundance: -
j_gene: TRBJ2-7
v_gene: TRBV7-2
CDR3nt: TGTGCCAGCCCCTCCCCACTCCGTCCCTACGAGCAGTACTTC
CDR3aa: CASPSPLRPYEQYF

d_gene: -
abundance: once
j_gene: TRBJ2-2
v_gene: TRBV12-3/TRBV12-4
CDR3nt: TGTGCCAGCAGGGGTCCGCCCACCGGGGAGCTGTTTTTT
CDR3aa: CASRGPPTGELFF

d_gene: TRBD2
abundance: -
j_gene: TRBJ2-1
v_gene: TRBV15
CDR3nt: TGTGCCACCAGCGGAGGGACTAGCGGTAACAATGAGCAGTTCTTC
CDR3aa: CATSGGTSGNNEQFF

d_gene: -
abundance: many
j_gene: TRBJ1-3
v_gene: TRBV9
CDR3nt: TGTGCCAGCAGCGTAGGGGTCTCGGTGGCTGGAAACACCATATATTTT
CDR3aa: CASSVGVSVAGNTIYF

d_gene: -
abundance: -
j_gene: TRBJ2-3
v_gene: TRBV19
CDR3nt: TGTGCCAGTACCACGGGGCGCAGGGAGGATGCGCAGTATTTT
CDR3aa: CASTTGRREDAQYF

d_gene: -
abundance: few
j_gene: TRBJ2-7
v_gene: TRBV6-1
CDR3nt: TGTGCCAGCAGTCCCGGGACTCCCGGCTCCTACGAGCAGTACTTC
CDR3aa: CASSPGTPGSYEQYF

d_gene: TRBD2
abundance: many
j_gene: TRBJ2-2
v_gene: TRBV20-1
CDR3nt: TGCAGTGCCCCGAGACTAGCGGGAGTTCCCGGGGAGCTGTTTTTT
CDR3aa: CSAPRLAGVPGELFF

d_gene: -
abundance: many
j_gene: TRBJ1-6
v_gene: TRBV27
CDR3nt: TGTGCCAGCAGCGGCCGCACAACGGGACAAGGCTATAATTCACCCCTCCACTTT
CDR3aa: CASSGRTTGQGYNSPLHF

d_gene: -
abundance: many
j_gene: TRBJ2-1
v_gene: TRBV5-1
CDR3nt: TGCGCCAGCAGCCAACGGGGGAGCTCCTACAATGAGCAGTTCTTC
CDR3aa: CASSQRGSSYNEQFF

d_gene: -
abundance: many
j_gene: TRBJ1-2
v_gene: TRBV28
CDR3nt: TGTGCCAGCAGTTCCCCCGACACCGAGGGACTCTATGGCTACACCTTC
CDR3aa: CASSSPDTEGLYGYTF

d_gene: TRBD1
abundance: many
j_gene: TRBJ1-2
v_gene: TRBV13
CDR3nt: TGTGCCAGTACCAAAGGGACAGGGGAGGACTATGGCTACACCTTC
CDR3aa: CASTKGTGEDYGYTF

d_gene: -
abundance: -
j_gene: TRBJ1-5
v_gene: TRBV7-9
CDR3nt: TGTGCCAGCAGCGCCAATAATCAGCCCCAGCATTTT
CDR3aa: CASSANNQPQHF

d_gene: -
abundance: many
j_gene: TRBJ1-3
v_gene: TRBV19
CDR3nt: TGTGCCAGTAGTACCGGGACGGCCTCTGGAAACACCATATATTTT
CDR3aa: CASSTGTASGNTIYF

d_gene: TRBD1
abundance: few
j_gene: TRBJ2-1
v_gene: TRBV7-2
CDR3nt: TGTGCCAGCAGCTTCCAACAGGGGCGCGACAATGAGCAGTTCTTC
CDR3aa: CASSFQQGRDNEQFF

d_gene: -
abundance: many
j_gene: TRBJ2-1
v_gene: TRBV20-1
CDR3nt: TGCAGTGCTAGAGTCCAGCGGATTAGCTCCTACAATGAGCAGTTCTTC
CDR3aa: CSARVQRISSYNEQFF

d_gene: -
abundance: many
j_gene: TRBJ1-1
v_gene: TRBV7-8
CDR3nt: TGTGCCACCGACCGGTTAGGGGGGAACACTGAAGCTTTCTTT
CDR3aa: CATDRLGGNTEAFF

d_gene: -
abundance: many
j_gene: TRBJ2-5
v_gene: TRBV30
CDR3nt: TGTGCCTGGAGTGTTAAGGGGACCCAGTACTTC
CDR3aa: CAWSVKGTQYF

d_gene: -
abundance: -
j_gene: TRBJ1-5
v_gene: TRBV19
CDR3nt: TGTGCCAGTAGTATTCTTCTGCAGGGGTTTCAGCCCCAGCATTTT
CDR3aa: CASSILLQGFQPQHF

d_gene: -
abundance: many
j_gene: TRBJ1-1
v_gene: TRBV11-2
CDR3nt: TGTGCCAGCAGGCTACAGAGAAACACTGAAGCTTTCTTT
CDR3aa: CASRLQRNTEAFF

d_gene: -
abundance: many
j_gene: TRBJ1-5
v_gene: TRBV28
CDR3nt: TGTGCCAGCAGAACGGGAGTTGATAGCAATCAGCCCCAGCATTTT
CDR3aa: CASRTGVDSNQPQHF

d_gene: TRBD1
abundance: -
j_gene: TRBJ1-1
v_gene: TRBV12-3/TRBV12-4
CDR3nt: TGTGCCAGCAGTTACAGGGGTGGGAACACTGAAGCTTTCTTT
CDR3aa: CASSYRGGNTEAFF